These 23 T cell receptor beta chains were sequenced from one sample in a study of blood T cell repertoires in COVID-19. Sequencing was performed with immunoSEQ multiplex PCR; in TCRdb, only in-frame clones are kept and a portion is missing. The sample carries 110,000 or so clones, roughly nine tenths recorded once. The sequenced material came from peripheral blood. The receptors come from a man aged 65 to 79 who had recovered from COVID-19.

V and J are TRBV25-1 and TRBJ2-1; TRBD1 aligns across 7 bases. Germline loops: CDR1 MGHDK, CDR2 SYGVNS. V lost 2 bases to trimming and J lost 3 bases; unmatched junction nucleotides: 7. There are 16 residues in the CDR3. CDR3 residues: CASSEPTGDNYNEQFF. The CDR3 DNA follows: TGTGCCAGCAGTGAACCTACAGGGGATAACTACAATGAGCAGTTCTTC.

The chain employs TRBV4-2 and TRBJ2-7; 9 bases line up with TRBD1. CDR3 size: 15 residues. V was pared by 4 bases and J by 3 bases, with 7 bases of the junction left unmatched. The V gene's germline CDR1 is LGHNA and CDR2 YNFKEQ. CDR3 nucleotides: TGTGCCAGCAGCCCAGGGGACAGGGACCTCTACGAGCAGTACTTC. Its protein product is CASSPGDRDLYEQYF.

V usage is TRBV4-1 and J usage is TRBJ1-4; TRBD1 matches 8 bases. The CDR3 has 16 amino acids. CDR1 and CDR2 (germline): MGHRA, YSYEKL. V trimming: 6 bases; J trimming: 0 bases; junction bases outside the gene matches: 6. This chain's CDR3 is CASRAVTGATNEKLFF. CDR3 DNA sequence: TGCGCCAGCAGGGCCGTGACAGGGGCAACTAATGAAAAACTGTTTTTT.

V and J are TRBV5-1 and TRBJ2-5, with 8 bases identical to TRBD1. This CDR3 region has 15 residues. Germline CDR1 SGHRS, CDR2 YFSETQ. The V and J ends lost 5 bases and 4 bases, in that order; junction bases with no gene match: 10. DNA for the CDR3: TGCGCCAGCAGACTGATAAATACAGGGGGAGAGACCCAGTACTTC. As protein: CASRLINTGGETQYF.

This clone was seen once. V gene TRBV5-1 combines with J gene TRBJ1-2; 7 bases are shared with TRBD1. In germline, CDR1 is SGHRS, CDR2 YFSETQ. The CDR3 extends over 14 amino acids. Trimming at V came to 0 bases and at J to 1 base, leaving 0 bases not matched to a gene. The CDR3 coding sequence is TGCGCCAGCAGCTTGGGGGACAGTAACTATGGCTACACCTTC. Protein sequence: CASSLGDSNYGYTF.

DNA of the CDR3: TGTGCCAGCAGCCTCTTGACAGGGTCCGATACGCAGTATTTT. It yields the protein CASSLLTGSDTQYF. The chain links TRBV11-2 to TRBJ2-3; 7 positions agree with TRBD1. V lost 5 bases and J lost 6; bases outside the gene matches: 8. The CDR3 contains 14 residues. Germline V gene lookup returns CDR1 SGHAT and CDR2 FQNNGV.

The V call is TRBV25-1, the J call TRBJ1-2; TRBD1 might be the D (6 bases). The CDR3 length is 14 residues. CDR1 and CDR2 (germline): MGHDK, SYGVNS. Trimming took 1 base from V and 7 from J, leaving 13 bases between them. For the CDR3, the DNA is TGTGCCAGCAGTGAATCGGGGACAAGGCTTGGCTACACCTTC. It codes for CASSESGTRLGYTF.

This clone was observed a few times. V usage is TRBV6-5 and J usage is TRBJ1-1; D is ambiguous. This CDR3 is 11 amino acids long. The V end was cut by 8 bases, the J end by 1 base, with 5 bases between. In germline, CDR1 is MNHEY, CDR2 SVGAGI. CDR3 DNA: TGTGCCAGCGTCCAGAACACTGAAGCTTTCTTT. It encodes CASVQNTEAFF.

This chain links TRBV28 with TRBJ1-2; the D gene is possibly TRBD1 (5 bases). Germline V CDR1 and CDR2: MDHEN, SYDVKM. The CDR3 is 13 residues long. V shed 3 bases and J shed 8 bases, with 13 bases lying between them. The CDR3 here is CASSFIPGGGYTF. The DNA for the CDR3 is TGTGCCAGCAGTTTTATCCCCGGGGGGGGCTACACCTTC.

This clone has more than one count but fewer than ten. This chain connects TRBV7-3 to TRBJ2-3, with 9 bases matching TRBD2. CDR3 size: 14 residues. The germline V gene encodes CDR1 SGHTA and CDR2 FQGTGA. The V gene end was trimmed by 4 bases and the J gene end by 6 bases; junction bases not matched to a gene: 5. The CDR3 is CASSSGLAPDTQYF. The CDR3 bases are TGTGCCAGCAGCTCTGGACTAGCGCCCGATACGCAGTATTTT.

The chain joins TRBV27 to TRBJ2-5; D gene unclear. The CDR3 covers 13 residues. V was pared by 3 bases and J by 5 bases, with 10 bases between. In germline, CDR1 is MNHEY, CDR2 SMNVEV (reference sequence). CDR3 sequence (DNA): TGTGCCAGCAGTTTCCGCAGTCCGGAGACCCAGTACTTC. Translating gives CASSFRSPETQYF.

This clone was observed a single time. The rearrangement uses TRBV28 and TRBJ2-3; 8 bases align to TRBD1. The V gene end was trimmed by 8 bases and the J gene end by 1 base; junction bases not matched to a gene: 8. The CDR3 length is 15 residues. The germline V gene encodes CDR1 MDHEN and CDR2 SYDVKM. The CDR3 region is CASVTQGARTDTQYF. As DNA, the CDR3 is TGTGCCAGCGTGACTCAGGGGGCTCGCACAGATACGCAGTATTTT.

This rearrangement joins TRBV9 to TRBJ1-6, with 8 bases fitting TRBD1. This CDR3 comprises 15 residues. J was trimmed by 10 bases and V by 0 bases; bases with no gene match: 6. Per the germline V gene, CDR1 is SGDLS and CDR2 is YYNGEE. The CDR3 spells CASSVDRTGFSPLHF. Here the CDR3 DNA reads TGTGCCAGCAGCGTAGATAGGACAGGGTTCTCACCCCTCCACTTT.

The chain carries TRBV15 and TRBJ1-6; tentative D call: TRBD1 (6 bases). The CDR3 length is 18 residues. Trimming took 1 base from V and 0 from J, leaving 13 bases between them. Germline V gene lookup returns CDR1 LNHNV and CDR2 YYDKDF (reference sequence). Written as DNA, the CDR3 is TGTGCCACCAGCAGAGTTCAGGGGAAGAGCTCCTATAATTCACCCCTCCACTTT. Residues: CATSRVQGKSSYNSPLHF.

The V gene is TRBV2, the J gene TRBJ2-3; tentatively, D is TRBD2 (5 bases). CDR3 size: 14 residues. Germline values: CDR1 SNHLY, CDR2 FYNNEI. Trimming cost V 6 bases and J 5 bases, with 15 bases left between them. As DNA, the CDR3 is TGTGCCAGCAGGCCCTGGGAAGGAGGAGATACGCAGTATTTT. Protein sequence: CASRPWEGGDTQYF.

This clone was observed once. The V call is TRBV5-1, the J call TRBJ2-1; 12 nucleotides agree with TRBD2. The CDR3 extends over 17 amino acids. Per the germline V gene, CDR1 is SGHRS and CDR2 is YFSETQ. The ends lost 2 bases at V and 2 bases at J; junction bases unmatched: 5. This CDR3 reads CASSFLAGGNTYNEQFF. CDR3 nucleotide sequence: TGCGCCAGCAGCTTTCTAGCGGGGGGGAACACCTACAATGAGCAGTTCTTC.

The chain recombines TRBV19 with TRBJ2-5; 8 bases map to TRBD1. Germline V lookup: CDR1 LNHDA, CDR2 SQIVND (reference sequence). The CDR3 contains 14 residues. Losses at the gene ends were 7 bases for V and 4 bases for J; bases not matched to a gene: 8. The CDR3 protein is CASMGQGAGETQYF. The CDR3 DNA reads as TGTGCCAGTATGGGGCAGGGGGCTGGAGAGACCCAGTACTTC.

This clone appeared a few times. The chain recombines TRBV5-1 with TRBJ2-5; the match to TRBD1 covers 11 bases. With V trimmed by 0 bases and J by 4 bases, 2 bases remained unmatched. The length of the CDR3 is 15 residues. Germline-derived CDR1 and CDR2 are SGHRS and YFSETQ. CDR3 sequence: CASSLAGTGGETQYF. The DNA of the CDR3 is TGCGCCAGCAGCTTGGCCGGGACAGGGGGAGAGACCCAGTACTTC.

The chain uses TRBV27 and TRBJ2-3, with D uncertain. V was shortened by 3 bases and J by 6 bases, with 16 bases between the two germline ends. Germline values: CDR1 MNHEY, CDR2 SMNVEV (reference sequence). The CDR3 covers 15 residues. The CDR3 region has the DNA TGTGCCAGCAGTTTGGTTTCTCCCGAGGTGGATACGCAGTATTTT. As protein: CASSLVSPEVDTQYF.

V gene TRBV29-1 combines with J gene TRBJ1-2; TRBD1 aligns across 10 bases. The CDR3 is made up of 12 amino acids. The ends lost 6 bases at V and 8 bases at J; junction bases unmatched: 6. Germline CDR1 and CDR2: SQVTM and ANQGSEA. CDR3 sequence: CSVGTGAPGYTF. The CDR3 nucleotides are TGCAGCGTAGGGACAGGGGCACCGGGCTACACCTTC.

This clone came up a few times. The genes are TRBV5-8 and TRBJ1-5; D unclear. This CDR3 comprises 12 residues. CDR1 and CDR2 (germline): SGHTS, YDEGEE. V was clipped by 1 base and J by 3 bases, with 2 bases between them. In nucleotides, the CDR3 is TGTGCCAGCAGCTTGCTCAATCAGCCCCAGCATTTT. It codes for CASSLLNQPQHF. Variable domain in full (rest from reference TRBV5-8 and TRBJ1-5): EAGVTQSPTHLIKTRGQQATLRCSPISGHTSVYWYQQALGLGLQFLLWYDEGEERNRGNFPPRFSGRQFPNYSSELNVNALELEDSALYLCASSLLNQPQHFGDGTRLSIL.

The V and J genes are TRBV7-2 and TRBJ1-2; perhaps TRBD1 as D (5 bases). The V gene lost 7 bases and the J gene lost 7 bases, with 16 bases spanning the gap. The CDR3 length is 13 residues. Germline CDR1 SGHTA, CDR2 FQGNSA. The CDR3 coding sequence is TGTGCCAGCACAAACCGGGGGAGCTTTGGCTACACCTTC. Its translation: CASTNRGSFGYTF.

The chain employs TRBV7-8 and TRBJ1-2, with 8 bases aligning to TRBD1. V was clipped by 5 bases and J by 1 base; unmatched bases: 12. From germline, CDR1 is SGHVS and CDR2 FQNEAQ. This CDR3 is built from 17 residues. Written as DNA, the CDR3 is TGTGCCAGCAGCCGGACAGGGTCGTGGCCTAGTAACTATGGCTACACCTTC. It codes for CASSRTGSWPSNYGYTF.